This T cell receptor (beta chain) comes out of a study of T cell responses to AZD1222 COVID-19 vaccine. With regard to this clone: Its target is not known.

Only in-frame clones appear in the TCRdb table, and some are missing; sequencing was by immunoSEQ multiplex PCR. Among 120,000 or so clones listed, around 84% were seen once. Study observations and caveats: After two AZD1222 doses, spike-specific TCR breadth and depth rose versus day 0.

CDR1 and CDR2 (germline): LGHNT, FRNRAP. This CDR3 is 19 amino acids long. V was shortened by 3 bases and J by 0 bases, with 21 bases between the two germline ends. This clonotype was sampled from an adult who received the AZD1222 COVID-19 vaccine. The material sequenced was peripheral blood, taken 28 days after the second AZD1222 dose. The J gene is TRBJ2-1, the V gene TRBV12-5; D remains unclear. CDR3 protein: CASGFNPRKTADSYNEQFF. The CDR3 coding sequence is TGTGCTAGTGGTTTTAATCCTCGCAAAACGGCAGACTCCTACAATGAGCAGTTCTTC.